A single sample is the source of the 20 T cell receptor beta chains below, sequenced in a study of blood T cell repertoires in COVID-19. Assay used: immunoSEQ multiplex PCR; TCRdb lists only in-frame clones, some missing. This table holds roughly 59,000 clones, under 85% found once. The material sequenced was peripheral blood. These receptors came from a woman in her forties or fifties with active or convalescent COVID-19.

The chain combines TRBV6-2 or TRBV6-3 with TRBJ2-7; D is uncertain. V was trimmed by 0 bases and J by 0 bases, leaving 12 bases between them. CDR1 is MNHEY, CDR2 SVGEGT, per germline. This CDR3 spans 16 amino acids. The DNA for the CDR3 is TGTGCCAGCAGTTACTCGATCCGAGACATCTCCTACGAGCAGTACTTC. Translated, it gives CASSYSIRDISYEQYF.

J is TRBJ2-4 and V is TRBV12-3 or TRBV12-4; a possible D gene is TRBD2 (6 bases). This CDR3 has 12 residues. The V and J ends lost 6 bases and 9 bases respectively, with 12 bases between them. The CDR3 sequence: CASRQLGGIQYF. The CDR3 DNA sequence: TGTGCCAGCAGGCAACTCGGGGGCATTCAGTACTTC.

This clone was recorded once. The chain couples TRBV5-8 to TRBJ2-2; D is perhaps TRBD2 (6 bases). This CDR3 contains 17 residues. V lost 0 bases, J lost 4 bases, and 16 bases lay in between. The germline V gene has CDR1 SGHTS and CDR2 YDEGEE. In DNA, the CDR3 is TGTGCCAGCAGCTTGGTGTGGAGGGATACGACCACCGGGGAGCTGTTTTTT. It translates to CASSLVWRDTTTGELFF.

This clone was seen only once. CDR3 residues: CASSWIGENTEAFF. In nucleotides, the CDR3 is TGCGCCAGCAGCTGGATAGGGGAGAACACTGAAGCTTTCTTT. This chain connects TRBV5-1 to TRBJ1-1; D perhaps matches TRBD1 (5 bases). The CDR3 runs to 14 residues. Trimming took off 3 bases at V and 1 base at J, with 10 bases between the two ends. Germline-derived CDR1 and CDR2 are SGHRS and YFSETQ. The full variable domain, in which reference TRBV5-1 and TRBJ1-1 provide the parts outside the CDR3, is KAGVTQTPRYLIKTRGQQVTLSCSPISGHRSVSWYQQTPGQGLQFLFEYFSETQRNKGNFPGRFSGRQFSNSRSEMNVSTLELGDSALYLCASSWIGENTEAFFGQGTRLTVV.

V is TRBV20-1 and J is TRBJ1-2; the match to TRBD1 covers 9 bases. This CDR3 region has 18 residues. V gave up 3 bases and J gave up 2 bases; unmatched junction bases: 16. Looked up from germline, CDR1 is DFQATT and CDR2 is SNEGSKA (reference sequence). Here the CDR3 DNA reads TGCAGTGCTAGTCACTCTCTCCGTAGACAGGGGGTAAACTATGGCTACACCTTC. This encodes CSASHSLRRQGVNYGYTF.

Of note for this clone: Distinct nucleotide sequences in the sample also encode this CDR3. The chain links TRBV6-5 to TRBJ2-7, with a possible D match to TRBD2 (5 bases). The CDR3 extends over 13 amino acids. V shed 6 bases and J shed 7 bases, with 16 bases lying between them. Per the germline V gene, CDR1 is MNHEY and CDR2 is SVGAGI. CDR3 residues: CASSRREGGEQYF. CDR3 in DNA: TGTGCCAGCAGCCGACGAGAGGGTGGTGAGCAGTACTTC.

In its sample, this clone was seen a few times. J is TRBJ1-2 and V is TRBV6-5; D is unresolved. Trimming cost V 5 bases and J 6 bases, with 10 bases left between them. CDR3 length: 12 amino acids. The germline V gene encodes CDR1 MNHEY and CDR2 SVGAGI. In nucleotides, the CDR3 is TGTGCCAGCAGTCCCCGACACCATGGCTACACCTTC. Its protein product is CASSPRHHGYTF.

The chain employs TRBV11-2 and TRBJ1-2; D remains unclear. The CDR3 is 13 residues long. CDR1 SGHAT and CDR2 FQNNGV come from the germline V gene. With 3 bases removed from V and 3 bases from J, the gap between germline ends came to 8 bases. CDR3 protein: CASSFLAYYGYTF. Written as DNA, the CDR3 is TGTGCCAGCAGCTTCTTGGCCTACTATGGCTACACCTTC.

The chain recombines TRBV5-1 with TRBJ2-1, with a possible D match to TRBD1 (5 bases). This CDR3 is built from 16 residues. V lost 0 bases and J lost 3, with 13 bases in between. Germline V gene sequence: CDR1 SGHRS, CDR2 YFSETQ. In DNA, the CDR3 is TGCGCCAGCAGCTTGGTCCCCAGGGCTTTCTACAATGAGCAGTTCTTC. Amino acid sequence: CASSLVPRAFYNEQFF.

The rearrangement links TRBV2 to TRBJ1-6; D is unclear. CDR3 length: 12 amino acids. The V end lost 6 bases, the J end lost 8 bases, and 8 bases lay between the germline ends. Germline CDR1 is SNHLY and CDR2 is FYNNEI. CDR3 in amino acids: CASRVGDSPLHF. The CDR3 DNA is TGTGCCAGCAGAGTCGGGGATTCACCCCTCCACTTT.

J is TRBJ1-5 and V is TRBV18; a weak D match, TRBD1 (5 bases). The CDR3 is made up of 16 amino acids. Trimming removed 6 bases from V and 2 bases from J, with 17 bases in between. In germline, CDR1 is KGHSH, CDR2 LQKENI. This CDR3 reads CASSLRVVKGNQPQHF. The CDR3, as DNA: TGTGCCAGCTCCCTCAGGGTGGTTAAGGGCAATCAGCCCCAGCATTTT. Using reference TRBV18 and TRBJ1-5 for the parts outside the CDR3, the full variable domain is NAGVMQNPRHLVRRRGQEARLRCSPMKGHSHVYWYRQLPEEGLKFMVYLQKENIIDESGMPKERFSAEFPKEGPSILRIQQVVRGDSAAYFCASSLRVVKGNQPQHFGDGTRLSIL.

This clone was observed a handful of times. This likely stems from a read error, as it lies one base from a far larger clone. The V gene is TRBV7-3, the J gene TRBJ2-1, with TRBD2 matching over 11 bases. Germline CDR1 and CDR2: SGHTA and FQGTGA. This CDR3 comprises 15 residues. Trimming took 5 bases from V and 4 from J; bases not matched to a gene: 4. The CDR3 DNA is TGTGCCAGCAGCCAGGGACTAGCGGAATACAATGAGCAGTTCTTC. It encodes CASSQGLAEYNEQFF.

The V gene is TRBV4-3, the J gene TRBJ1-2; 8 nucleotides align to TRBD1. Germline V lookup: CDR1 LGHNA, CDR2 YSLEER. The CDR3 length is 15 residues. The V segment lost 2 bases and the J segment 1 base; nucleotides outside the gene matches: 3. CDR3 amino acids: CASSQNRGFNYGYTF. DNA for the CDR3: TGCGCCAGCAGCCAAAACAGGGGGTTTAACTATGGCTACACCTTC.

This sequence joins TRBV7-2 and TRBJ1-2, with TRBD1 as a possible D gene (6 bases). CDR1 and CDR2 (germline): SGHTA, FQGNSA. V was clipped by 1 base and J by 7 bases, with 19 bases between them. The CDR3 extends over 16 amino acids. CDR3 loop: CASSLGEGGLLGGYTF. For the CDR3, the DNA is TGTGCCAGCAGCTTAGGTGAAGGGGGTCTCCTGGGTGGCTACACCTTC.

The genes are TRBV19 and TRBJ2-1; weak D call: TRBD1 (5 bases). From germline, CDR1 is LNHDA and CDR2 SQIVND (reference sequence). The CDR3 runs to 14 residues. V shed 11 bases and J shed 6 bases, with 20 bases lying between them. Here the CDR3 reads CASKPRQTFNEQFF. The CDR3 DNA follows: TGTGCCTCCAAACCGAGACAGACTTTCAATGAGCAGTTCTTC.

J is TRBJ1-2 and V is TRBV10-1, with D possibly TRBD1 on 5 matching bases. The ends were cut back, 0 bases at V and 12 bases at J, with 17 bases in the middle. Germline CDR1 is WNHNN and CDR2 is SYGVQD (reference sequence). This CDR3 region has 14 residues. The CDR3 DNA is TGCGCCAGCAGTGAGTCGCCGACAGTGGTAGTACACACCTTC. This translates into CASSESPTVVVHTF.

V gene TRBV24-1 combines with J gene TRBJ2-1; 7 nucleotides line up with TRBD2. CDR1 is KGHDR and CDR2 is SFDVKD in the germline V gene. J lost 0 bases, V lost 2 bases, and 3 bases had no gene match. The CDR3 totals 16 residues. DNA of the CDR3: TGTGCCACCAGTGATTCTGGGGGGGTCTCCTACAATGAGCAGTTCTTC. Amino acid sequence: CATSDSGGVSYNEQFF.

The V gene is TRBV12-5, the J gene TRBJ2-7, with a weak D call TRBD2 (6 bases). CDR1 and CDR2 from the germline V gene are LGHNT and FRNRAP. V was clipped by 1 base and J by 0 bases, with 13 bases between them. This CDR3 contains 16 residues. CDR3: CASGLDRTGVSYEQYF. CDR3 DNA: TGTGCTAGTGGTTTGGACCGTACGGGGGTCTCCTACGAGCAGTACTTC.

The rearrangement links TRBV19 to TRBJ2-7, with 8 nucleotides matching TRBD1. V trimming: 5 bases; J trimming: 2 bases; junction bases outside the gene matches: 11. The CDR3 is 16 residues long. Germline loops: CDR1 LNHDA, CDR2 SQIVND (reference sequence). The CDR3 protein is CASSRPRGQGPYEQYF. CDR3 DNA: TGTGCCAGTAGTCGACCTCGCGGACAGGGACCCTACGAGCAGTACTTC. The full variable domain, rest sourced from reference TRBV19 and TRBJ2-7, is DGGITQSPKYLFRKEGQNVTLSCEQNLNHDAMYWYRQDPGQGLRLIYYSQIVNDFQKGDIAEGYSVSREKKESFPLTVTSAQKNPTAFYLCASSRPRGQGPYEQYFGPGTRLTVT.

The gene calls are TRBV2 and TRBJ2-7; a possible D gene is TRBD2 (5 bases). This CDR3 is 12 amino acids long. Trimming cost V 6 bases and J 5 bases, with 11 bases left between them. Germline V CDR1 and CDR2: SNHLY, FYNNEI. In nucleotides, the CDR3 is TGTGCCAGCAGGGGAGAGACCCACGAGCAGTACTTC. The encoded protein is CASRGETHEQYF.